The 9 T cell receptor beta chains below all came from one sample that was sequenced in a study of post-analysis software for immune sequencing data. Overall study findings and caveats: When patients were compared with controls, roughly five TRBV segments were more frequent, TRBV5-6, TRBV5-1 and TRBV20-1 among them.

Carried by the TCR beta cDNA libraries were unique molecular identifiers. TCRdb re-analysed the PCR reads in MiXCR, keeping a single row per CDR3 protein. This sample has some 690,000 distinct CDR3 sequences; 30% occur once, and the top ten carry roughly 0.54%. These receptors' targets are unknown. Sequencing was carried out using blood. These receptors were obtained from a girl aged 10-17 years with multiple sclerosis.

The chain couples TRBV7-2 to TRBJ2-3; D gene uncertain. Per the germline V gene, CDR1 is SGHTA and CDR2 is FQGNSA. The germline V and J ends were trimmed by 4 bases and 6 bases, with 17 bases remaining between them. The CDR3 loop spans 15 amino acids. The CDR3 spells CASSYRARALDTQYF. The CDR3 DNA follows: TGTGCCAGCAGCTACCGGGCCCGGGCTCTGGATACGCAGTATTTT.

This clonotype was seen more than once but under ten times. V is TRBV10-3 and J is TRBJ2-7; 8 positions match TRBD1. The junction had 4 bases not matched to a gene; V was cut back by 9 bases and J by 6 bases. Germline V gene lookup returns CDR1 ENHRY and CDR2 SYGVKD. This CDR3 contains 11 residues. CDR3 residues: CAISDRGEQYF. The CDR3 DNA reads TGTGCCATAAGCGACAGGGGCGAGCAGTACTTC.

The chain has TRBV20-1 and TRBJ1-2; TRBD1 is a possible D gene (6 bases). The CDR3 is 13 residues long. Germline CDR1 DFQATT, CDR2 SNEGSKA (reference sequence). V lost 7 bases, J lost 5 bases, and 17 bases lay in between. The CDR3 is CSGGGRERYGYTF. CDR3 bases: TGCAGTGGGGGGGGCAGGGAAAGATATGGCTACACCTTC.

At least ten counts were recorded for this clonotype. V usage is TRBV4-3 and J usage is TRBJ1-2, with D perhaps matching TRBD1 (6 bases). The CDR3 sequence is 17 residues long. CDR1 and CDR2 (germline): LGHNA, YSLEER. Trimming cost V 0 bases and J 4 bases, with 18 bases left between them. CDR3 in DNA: TGCGCCAGCAGCCAAGATCGGGGTATAGGGGGAACCTATGGCTACACCTTC. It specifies CASSQDRGIGGTYGYTF.

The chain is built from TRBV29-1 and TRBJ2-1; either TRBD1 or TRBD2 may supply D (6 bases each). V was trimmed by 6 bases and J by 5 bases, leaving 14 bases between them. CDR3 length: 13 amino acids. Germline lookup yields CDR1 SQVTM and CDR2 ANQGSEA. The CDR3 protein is CSVLGGAHNEQFF. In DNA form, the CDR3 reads TGCAGCGTCCTCGGGGGCGCACACAATGAGCAGTTCTTC.

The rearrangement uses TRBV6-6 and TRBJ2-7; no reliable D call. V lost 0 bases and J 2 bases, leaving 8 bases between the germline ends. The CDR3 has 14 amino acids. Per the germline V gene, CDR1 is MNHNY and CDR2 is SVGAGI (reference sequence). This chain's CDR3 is CASSYSRAPYEQYF. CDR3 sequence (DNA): TGTGCCAGCAGTTACTCTCGCGCACCCTACGAGCAGTACTTC.

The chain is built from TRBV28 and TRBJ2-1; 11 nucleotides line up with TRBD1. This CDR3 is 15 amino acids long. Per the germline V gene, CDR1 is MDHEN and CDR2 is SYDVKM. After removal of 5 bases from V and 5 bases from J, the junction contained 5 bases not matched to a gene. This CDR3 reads CASSRGGQGDNEQFF. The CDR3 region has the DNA TGTGCCAGCAGTCGCGGGGGACAGGGGGACAATGAGCAGTTCTTC. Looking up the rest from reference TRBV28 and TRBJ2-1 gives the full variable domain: DVKVTQSSRYLVKRTGEKVFLECVQDMDHENMFWYRQDPGLGLRLIYFSYDVKMKEKGDIPEGYSVSREKKERFSLILESASTNQTSMYLCASSRGGQGDNEQFFGPGTRLTVL.

The CDR3 reads CASSLDASNYGYTF. CDR3 bases: TGTGCCAGCAGCCTGGACGCCAGCAACTATGGCTACACCTTC. The V call is TRBV5-4, the J call TRBJ1-2, with D hard to call. V was clipped by 4 bases and J by 2 bases, with 12 bases between them. CDR1 is SGHNT and CDR2 is YYREEE in the germline V gene (reference sequence). The CDR3 spans 14 residues.

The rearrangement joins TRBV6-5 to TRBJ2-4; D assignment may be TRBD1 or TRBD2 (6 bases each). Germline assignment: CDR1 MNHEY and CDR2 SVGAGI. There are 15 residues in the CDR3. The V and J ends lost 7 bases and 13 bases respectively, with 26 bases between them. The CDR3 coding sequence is TGTGCCAGCATTCCATTAGGGGGGCATTCCTACAAGCAGTACTTC. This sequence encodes CASIPLGGHSYKQYF.